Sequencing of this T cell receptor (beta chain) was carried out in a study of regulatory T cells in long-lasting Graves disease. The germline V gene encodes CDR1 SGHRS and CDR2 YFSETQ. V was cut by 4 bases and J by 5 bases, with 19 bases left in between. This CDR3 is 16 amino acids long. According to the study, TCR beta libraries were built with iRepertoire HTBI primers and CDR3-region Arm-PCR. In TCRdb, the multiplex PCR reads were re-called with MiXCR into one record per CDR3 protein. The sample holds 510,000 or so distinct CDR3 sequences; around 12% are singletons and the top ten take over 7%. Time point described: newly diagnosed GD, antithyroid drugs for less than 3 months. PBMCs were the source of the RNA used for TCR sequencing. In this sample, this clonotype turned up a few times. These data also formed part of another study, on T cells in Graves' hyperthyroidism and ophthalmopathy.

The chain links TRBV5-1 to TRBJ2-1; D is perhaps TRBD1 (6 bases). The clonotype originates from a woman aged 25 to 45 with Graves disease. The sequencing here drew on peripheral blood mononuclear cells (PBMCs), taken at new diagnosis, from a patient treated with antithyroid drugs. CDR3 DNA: TGCGCCAGCAGCGTACAGGGTCAAAGCATCAACAATGAGCAGTTCTTC. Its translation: CASSVQGQSINNEQFF.